This T cell receptor (beta chain) appears in the sequencing data of a study of spatial heterogeneity in lung cancer. Every molecule of TCR cDNA had its own unique molecular identifier. Using its own MiXCR run on the 5' RACE reads, TCRdb lists one record per CDR3 protein. The data show around 26,000 distinct CDR3 sequences, about 7% seen once. The CDR3 has 16 amino acids. Germline CDR1 reads KGHDR; CDR2 reads SFDVKD. Trimming stripped 1 base from V and 3 bases from J, with 14 bases between. The time point: sample taken at primary tumor resection. TCRs were sequenced from unsorted whole RNA of tumor, nontumor lung or PBMC. The donors comprised 70 to 85 untreated early-stage non-small cell lung cancer patients.

The clonotype originates from a male donor with early-stage non-small cell lung cancer. The J gene is TRBJ2-5, the V gene TRBV24-1, with D tentatively TRBD1 (5 bases). The sequencing here drew on PBMCs, taken at surgery. DNA of the CDR3: TGTGCCACCAGTGATTTTTCCAGGGAATCGAAAGAGACCCAGTACTTC. It encodes CATSDFSRESKETQYF.